This T cell receptor (beta chain) originates from a study of T cell clonality in common variable immunodeficiency (dated by TCRdb to the mid-2010s). Findings and caveats that apply to the study as a whole: Reportedly, TCRbeta sequences from CVID had fewer deletions and N-nucleotide insertions, and highly modified clones with 13 or more V deletions were absent from CVID. Even though DNA input was the same, control samples had an average of around 78,000 unique sequences each, compared with some 32,000 in CVID samples. Compared with healthy controls, CVID subjects showed increased TCRbeta clonality (t-test p = 0.018), a feature most characteristic of about a third of subjects. According to the authors, figuring out what caused the increased clonality in CVID would require sequencing the repertoires of T cell subpopulations. Patient heterogeneity within the CVID cohort put limits on correlating repertoire features with clinical complications. Healthy controls shared more TCRbeta clones with each other than CVID subjects shared among themselves (p < 0.0001).

This clone turned up a few times. Its specific antigen is unknown. The sequenced fragment ends 3 residues before the CDR3 boundary, so the rest is inferred from the germline J gene. Reading from cysteine to phenylalanine, the CDR3 counts 19 amino acids. The CDR3 was read in part: 48 bases, with the frame set at base 1. For this chain, trimming is 0 bases at the V end and 1 base at the J end, and the number of junction bases without a gene match is 14. CDR1 and CDR2, looked up from the germline V gene, are SGHTA and FQGTGA. Diagnosis of CVID followed standard criteria, namely serum IgG, IgA and/or IgM below the normal range together with specific antibody deficiency. There were around 44 subjects in the CVID group (approximately 30 male and roughly 15 female), ranging in age from roughly 9 to 64 years, with a mean age of around 40. Predominantly Caucasian heritage was noted among both the CVID patients and the healthy controls. At the time of study participation, every CVID subject had been on replacement immunoglobulin therapy for at least one year. At the time of blood collection, no CVID subject was ill or was being treated with immunomodulatory or immunosuppressive medication. Heparinized peripheral whole blood samples of roughly 5 to 8 ml were obtained from each donor. Genomic DNA from adults with common variable immune deficiency (CVID) and from healthy adult controls was the source for sequencing TCRbeta CDR3 repertoires. To isolate peripheral blood mononuclear cells, diluted blood was subjected to density centrifugation over Hypaque 1077 or Ficoll-Paque. Genomic DNA was obtained from unsorted mononuclear cells using either Qiagen column purification or a centrifugation-based method.

Equivalent amounts of genomic DNA from CVID and control samples were used as sequencing input. For every sample, a 60 bp segment covering the rearranged TCRbeta CDR3 region was amplified and then sequenced. The immunoSEQ assay, a bias-corrected multiplex PCR combined with high-throughput sequencing, was used for TCRbeta amplification. Concerning the study's data processing: Every unique nucleotide sequence was considered a clone and was annotated with V, D and J genes, copy number and frequency. Sequences were labeled productive if in frame, and non-productive if out of frame or containing stop codons. Clonality was calculated from Shannon's entropy as previously described. The predicted amino acid sequences of productive clones were used to derive mean CDR3 Kyte-Doolittle hydropathy. Using the R hclust function, scaled V gene usage was clustered hierarchically with Manhattan distance and complete linkage. Sharing of clones by CDR3 amino acid sequence was evaluated by resampling 12 repertoires per group over 100 rounds. The repertoires were searched for about 70 published EBV-specific TCRbeta sequences and a few hundred published CMV-specific TCRbeta sequences. Two CVID samples yielding fewer than 10,000 sequences were excluded from analysis, leaving some 40 CVID repertoires. This is the immuneACCESS table as TCRdb keeps it, with only in-frame sequences that have V and J called. A part of the clones is gone; compared with another copy, unresolved V genes explain less than half, and the rest is unexplained. V and J calls and clone size are copied from that table; D and trimming were computed from the DNA. This sample holds about 32,000 clones in total, without any singletons. Together, the top ten hold about 5% of the sample.

Sequencing was done on a sample of peripheral blood mononuclear cells. The V gene is TRBV7-3 and the J gene is TRBJ2-5; 7 nucleotides in the junction match TRBD2. The sequence derives from a human donor with common variable immunodeficiency. The CDR3 protein sequence reads: CASSLTGKAGSTFQETQYF. The covered CDR3 bases are TGTGCCAGCAGCTTAACGGGTAAAGCGGGGTCCACCTTCCAAGAGACC.